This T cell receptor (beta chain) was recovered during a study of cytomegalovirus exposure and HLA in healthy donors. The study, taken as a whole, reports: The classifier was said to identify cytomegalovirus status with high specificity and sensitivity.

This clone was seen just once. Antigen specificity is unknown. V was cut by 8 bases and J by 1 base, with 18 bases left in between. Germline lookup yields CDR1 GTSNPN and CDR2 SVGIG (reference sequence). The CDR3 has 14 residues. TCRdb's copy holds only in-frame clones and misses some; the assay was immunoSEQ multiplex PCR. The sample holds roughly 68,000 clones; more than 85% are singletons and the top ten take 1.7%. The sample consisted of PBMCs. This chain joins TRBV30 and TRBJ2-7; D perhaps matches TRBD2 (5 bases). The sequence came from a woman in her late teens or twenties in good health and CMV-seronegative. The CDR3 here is CAGRVWGTSYEQYF. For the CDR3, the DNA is TGTGCCGGGCGGGTGTGGGGAACATCCTACGAGCAGTACTTC.